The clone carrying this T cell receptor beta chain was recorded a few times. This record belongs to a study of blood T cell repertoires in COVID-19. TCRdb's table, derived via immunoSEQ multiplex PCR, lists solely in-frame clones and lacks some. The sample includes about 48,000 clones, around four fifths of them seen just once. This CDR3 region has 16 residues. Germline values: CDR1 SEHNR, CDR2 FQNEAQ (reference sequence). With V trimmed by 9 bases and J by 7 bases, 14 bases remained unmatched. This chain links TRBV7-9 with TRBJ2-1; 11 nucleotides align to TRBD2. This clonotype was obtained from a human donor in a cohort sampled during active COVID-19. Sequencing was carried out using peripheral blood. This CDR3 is CASRLIAGGLRNEQFF. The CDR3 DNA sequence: TGTGCCAGTCGCCTGATAGCGGGGGGGCTTCGGAATGAGCAGTTCTTC.